Below are 25 T cell receptor beta chains sequenced from a single sample in a study of CD8+CD57+ T cells in acquired aplastic anemia. Before being chosen for sequencing, patients had shown CD8+CD57+ cell expansion by flow cytometry. The use of genomic DNA as template underpinned the TCR beta VDJ and CDR3 profiling. Via MiXCR, TCRdb re-called the reads, giving one row per CDR3 protein. The sample carries more than 200,000 distinct CDR3 sequences, under 50% recorded once. The sample comprised sorted CD4+, CD8+, or CD8+CD57+ T cells (not recorded which) from PBMCs. These receptors were obtained from a human donor with aplastic anemia.

In the case of this clonotype: One base away lies a much larger clone, so this may be a sequencing read error. J is TRBJ2-7 and V is TRBV5-1; maybe TRBD2 (7 bases). Trimming took off 4 bases at V and 7 bases at J, with 21 bases between the two ends. The CDR3 has 15 amino acids. Germline V gene sequence: CDR1 SGHRS, CDR2 YFSETQ. CDR3 DNA sequence: TGCGCCAGCAGCCTCGGGGGGCGGGACTTACGAGAGCAGTACTTC. It is translated as CASSLGGRDLREQYF.

As to this clonotype: It may be a read error: a sequence one base away is much more abundant. The rearrangement joins TRBV19 to TRBJ2-7, with D possibly being TRBD1 or TRBD2 (5 bases each). The CDR3 contains 12 residues. Germline lookup yields CDR1 LNHDA and CDR2 SQIVND (reference sequence). This chain's CDR3 is CASSTGTYERYF. CDR3 in DNA: TGTGCCAGTAGTACGGGGACCTACGAGCGGTACTTC.

At least ten counts were recorded for this clonotype. CDR3 DNA sequence: TGTGCCAGCAGCTTAGAGACAGAAAGCAATCAGCCCCAGCATTTT. It translates to CASSLETESNQPQHF. The chain links TRBV7-2 to TRBJ1-5, with a weak D call TRBD1 (5 bases). Germline assignment: CDR1 SGHTA and CDR2 FQGNSA. V shed 1 base and J shed 1 base, with 8 bases lying between them. This CDR3 is 15 amino acids long.

The V gene is TRBV6-6, the J gene TRBJ2-2; D ambiguous. The CDR3 length is 17 residues. Trimming pared 5 bases from V and 2 bases from J, leaving 18 bases between. Germline V gene lookup returns CDR1 MNHNY and CDR2 SVGAGI (reference sequence). The CDR3 protein is CASSPQAISLNTGELFF. The CDR3 DNA follows: TGTGCCAGCAGTCCCCAGGCGATTTCTTTAAACACCGGGGAGCTGTTTTTT.

V usage is TRBV7-9 and J usage is TRBJ2-3; 11 nucleotides agree with TRBD2. The trim removed 5 bases at V and 2 bases at J, leaving 9 bases unmatched. Germline V CDR1 and CDR2: SEHNR, FQNEAQ (reference sequence). The CDR3 is made up of 17 amino acids. CDR3 sequence (DNA): TGTGCCAGCAGCCGGATTAGCGGGGGGGGGGACACAGATACGCAGTATTTT. It encodes CASSRISGGGDTDTQYF.

In regard to this clonotype: This clone may be a read error of a much larger clone one base away. V gene TRBV10-3 combines with J gene TRBJ2-1; unclear D gene. The CDR3 contains 11 residues. Deletions cut 11 bases from V and 11 bases from J, with 16 bases between. Germline lookup yields CDR1 ENHRY and CDR2 SYGVKD. CDR3: CAGSYQEKQFF. The CDR3 DNA is TGTGCCGGCAGTTATCAGGAAAAGCAGTTCTTC.

This clonotype has a handful of counts. This chain links TRBV30 with TRBJ1-4, with D maybe TRBD1 (6 bases). The germline gives CDR1 GTSNPN, CDR2 SVGIG (reference sequence). The CDR3 is 13 residues long. Trimming cost V 0 bases and J 5 bases, with 7 bases left between them. The CDR3 region has the DNA TGTGCCTGGAGTGTAGGACAGAATGAAAAACTGTTTTTT. Protein sequence: CAWSVGQNEKLFF. Complete variable domain (other parts from reference TRBV30 and TRBJ1-4): SQTIHQWPATLVQPVGSPLSLECTVEGTSNPNLYWYRQAAGRGLQLLFYSVGIGQISSEVPQNLSASRPQDRQFILSSKKLLLSDSGFYLCAWSVGQNEKLFFGSGTQLSVL.

Comment on this clonotype: A much more abundant neighbour one base away suggests this may be a read error. V is TRBV5-1 and J is TRBJ2-1; maybe TRBD1 (7 bases). The CDR3 totals 13 residues. V lost 7 bases to trimming and J lost 7 bases, with 15 bases between them. Germline V gives CDR1 SGHRS, CDR2 YFSETQ. CDR3 DNA sequence: TGCGCCAGCGAGGAGGGGGCTAGGAATGAGCAGTTCTTC. Translated: CASEEGARNEQFF.

This clonotype was found a few times. The V and J genes are TRBV2 and TRBJ2-3; the match to TRBD1 covers 11 bases. CDR3 size: 15 residues. The V segment lost 4 bases and the J segment 6 bases; nucleotides outside the gene matches: 6. The germline V gene encodes CDR1 SNHLY and CDR2 FYNNEI. The CDR3 DNA sequence: TGTGCCAGCAGTGTAGGACAGGGGGCAACTGATACGCAGTATTTT. Translating gives CASSVGQGATDTQYF.

This clonotype came up many times. This sequence joins TRBV5-1 and TRBJ2-2, with 10 bases identical to TRBD1. Germline trimming cut 5 bases from V and 5 bases from J; bases unmatched to any gene: 6. The germline gives CDR1 SGHRS, CDR2 YFSETQ. The CDR3 extends over 15 amino acids. As DNA, the CDR3 is TGCGCCAGCAGAAAAGGGACAGGGGATACCGGGGAGCTGTTTTTT. It specifies CASRKGTGDTGELFF.

This clonotype has at least ten counts. The chain recombines TRBV6-1 with TRBJ2-1; D gene unclear. Per germline, CDR1 MNHNS and CDR2 SASEGT. V was pared by 6 bases and J by 3 bases, with 6 bases between. The CDR3 loop spans 12 amino acids. CDR3 in amino acids: CASRVDYNEQFF. Written as DNA, the CDR3 is TGTGCCAGCAGGGTAGACTACAATGAGCAGTTCTTC.

The sample holds many counts of this clonotype. This chain connects TRBV12-3 or TRBV12-4 to TRBJ2-3; the match to TRBD2 covers 8 bases. The length of the CDR3 is 15 residues. V shed 6 bases and J 1 base; nucleotides not matched to a gene: 6. Written as DNA, the CDR3 is TGTGCCAGCAGAATAGCGGGGCTGGGCACAGATACGCAGTATTTT. Its protein product is CASRIAGLGTDTQYF.

Many counts were recorded for this clonotype. The genes are TRBV7-9 and TRBJ1-2; tentatively, D is TRBD1 (6 bases). Germline V gene data show CDR1 as SEHNR and CDR2 as FQNEAQ (reference sequence). This CDR3 comprises 17 residues. Between the trimmed V and J ends, which lost 0 bases and 5 bases, there was a span of 19 bases. The DNA of the CDR3 is TGTGCCAGCAGCTTAGCGGCGACAGGAGATGCCCCTTATGGCTACACCTTC. Residues: CASSLAATGDAPYGYTF. The full variable domain, its missing parts supplied by reference TRBV7-9 and TRBJ1-2, is DTGVSQNPRHKITKRGQNVTFRCDPISEHNRLYWYRQTLGQGPEFLTYFQNEAQLEKSRLLSDRFSAERPKGSFSTLEIQRTEQGDSAMYLCASSLAATGDAPYGYTFGSGTRLTVV.

The chain employs TRBV30 and TRBJ2-2; 7 nucleotides align to TRBD2. The CDR3 loop spans 15 amino acids. Germline V CDR1 and CDR2: GTSNPN, SVGIG (reference sequence). J was trimmed by 0 bases and V by 4 bases; bases with no gene match: 5. The CDR3 DNA reads as TGTGCCTGGAACCGAGGGAGGGCGAACACCGGGGAGCTGTTTTTT. Translation gives CAWNRGRANTGELFF.

The chain uses TRBV9 and TRBJ1-5; a weak D match, TRBD1 (5 bases). Germline V lookup: CDR1 SGDLS, CDR2 YYNGEE. Trimming took off 4 bases at V and 6 bases at J, with 17 bases between the two ends. This CDR3 contains 15 residues. In DNA, the CDR3 is TGTGCCAGCAGCCCACAGGAATACGACACTCAGCCCCAGCATTTT. Translated: CASSPQEYDTQPQHF.

This clonotype was seen ten or more times. This chain joins TRBV5-1 and TRBJ1-2, with D possibly TRBD1 on 5 matching bases. V gave up 0 bases and J gave up 6 bases, with 15 bases separating them. From germline, CDR1 is SGHRS and CDR2 YFSETQ. The CDR3 has 15 residues. In DNA form, the CDR3 reads TGCGCCAGCAGCTTGGCCGGGCAGGGATGGGATGGCTACACCTTC. It yields the protein CASSLAGQGWDGYTF.

This clonotype was detected ten times or more. V gene TRBV7-9 combines with J gene TRBJ2-7; no reliable D call. The CDR3 is 11 residues long. Trimming left V 5 bases short and J 3 bases short, with 5 bases between. CDR1 is SEHNR, CDR2 FQNEAQ, per germline (reference sequence). CDR3 in DNA: TGTGCCAGCAGCCACGGCTACGAGCAGTACTTC. Protein: CASSHGYEQYF. The whole variable domain, filled in from reference TRBV7-9 and TRBJ2-7, reads DTGVSQNPRHKITKRGQNVTFRCDPISEHNRLYWYRQTLGQGPEFLTYFQNEAQLEKSRLLSDRFSAERPKGSFSTLEIQRTEQGDSAMYLCASSHGYEQYFGPGTRLTVT.

This clonotype was recorded at least ten times. The chain carries TRBV5-4 and TRBJ1-1; 8 bases align to TRBD1. Germline assignment: CDR1 SGHNT and CDR2 YYREEE (reference sequence). The CDR3 covers 15 residues. V shed 3 bases and J 1 base; nucleotides not matched to a gene: 5. The DNA of the CDR3 is TGTGCCAGCAGCTACGCAGGGGGCCGGAACACTGAAGCTTTCTTT. Its protein is CASSYAGGRNTEAFF.

There are many counts of this clonotype. The chain employs TRBV5-1 and TRBJ1-6; 7 bases align to TRBD1. V was clipped by 4 bases and J by 8 bases; unmatched bases: 12. CDR1 and CDR2 from the germline V gene are SGHRS and YFSETQ. This CDR3 region has 16 residues. CDR3 loop: CASSTGDTVLDSPLHF. The CDR3, as DNA: TGCGCCAGCAGCACAGGGGACACCGTCTTGGATTCACCCCTCCACTTT. The variable domain in full, with the rest retrieved from reference TRBV5-1 and TRBJ1-6, is KAGVTQTPRYLIKTRGQQVTLSCSPISGHRSVSWYQQTPGQGLQFLFEYFSETQRNKGNFPGRFSGRQFSNSRSEMNVSTLELGDSALYLCASSTGDTVLDSPLHFGNGTRLTVT.

The table lists this clonotype with a few counts. This sequence joins TRBV3-1 and TRBJ1-3; D gene unclear. The CDR3 consists of 15 residues. CDR1 and CDR2 (germline): LGHDT, YNNKEL (reference sequence). V lost 6 bases to trimming and J lost 2 bases, with 14 bases between them. The CDR3: CASRLGELTGNTIYF. CDR3 nucleotides: TGTGCCAGCAGATTGGGCGAATTGACTGGAAACACCATATATTTT.

Written as DNA, the CDR3 is TGTGCCAGCAGCCCCGTCGGGTACGGAAACACCATATATTTT. It specifies CASSPVGYGNTIYF. This chain uses TRBV9 with TRBJ1-3, with no clear D. V lost 4 bases to trimming and J lost 4 bases, with 12 bases between them. Germline CDR1 reads SGDLS; CDR2 reads YYNGEE. The CDR3 is 14 amino acids.

Ten or more counts support this clonotype. The chain combines TRBV10-3 with TRBJ2-5, with 8 bases identical to TRBD2. The CDR3 has 15 amino acids. The germline V gene encodes CDR1 ENHRY and CDR2 SYGVKD. The V gene end was trimmed by 0 bases and the J gene end by 5 bases; junction bases not matched to a gene: 5. The CDR3 region is CAISESIASGETQYF. CDR3 DNA sequence: TGTGCCATCAGTGAGTCTATAGCTAGCGGGGAGACCCAGTACTTC.

This chain links TRBV6-6 with TRBJ2-5; a possible D gene is TRBD2 (6 bases). The end of the DNA is better explained by TRBJ2-7, so the J call may be wrong. CDR3 length equals 13 residues. Looked up from germline, CDR1 is MNHNY and CDR2 is SVGAGI (reference sequence). The CDR3 nucleotides are TGTGCCAGCAGCTACGGGCAGGGAGGCGAGCAGTACTTC. It yields the protein CASSYGQGGEQYF.

V is TRBV19 and J is TRBJ2-7, with a weak D call TRBD1 (8 bases). V shed 5 bases and J shed 5 bases, with 19 bases lying between them. Germline CDR1 and CDR2: LNHDA and SQIVND (reference sequence). The CDR3 loop spans 15 amino acids. As DNA, the CDR3 is TGTGCCAGTAGTCAACAGGGGGGGGGGAGCCACGAGCAGTACTTC. As protein: CASSQQGGGSHEQYF.

This clonotype was seen a single time. The chain combines TRBV2 with TRBJ1-5; D not certain. This CDR3 is 13 amino acids long. CDR1 and CDR2 (germline): SNHLY, FYNNEI. DNA of the CDR3: TGTGCTGGCAGTCTTGAGGTTAATCAGCCCCAGCATTTT. This gives the protein CAGSLEVNQPQHF.